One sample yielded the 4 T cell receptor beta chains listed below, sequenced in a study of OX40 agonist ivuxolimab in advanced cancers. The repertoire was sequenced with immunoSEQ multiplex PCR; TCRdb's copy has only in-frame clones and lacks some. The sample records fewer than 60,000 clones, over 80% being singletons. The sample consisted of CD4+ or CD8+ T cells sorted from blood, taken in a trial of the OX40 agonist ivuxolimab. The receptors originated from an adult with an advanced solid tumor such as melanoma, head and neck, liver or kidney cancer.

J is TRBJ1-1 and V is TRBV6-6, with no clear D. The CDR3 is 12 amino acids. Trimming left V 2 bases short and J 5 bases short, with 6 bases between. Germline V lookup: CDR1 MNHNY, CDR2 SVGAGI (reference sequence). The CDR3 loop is CASSYHGTEAFF. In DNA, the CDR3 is TGTGCCAGCAGTTACCATGGAACTGAAGCTTTCTTT.

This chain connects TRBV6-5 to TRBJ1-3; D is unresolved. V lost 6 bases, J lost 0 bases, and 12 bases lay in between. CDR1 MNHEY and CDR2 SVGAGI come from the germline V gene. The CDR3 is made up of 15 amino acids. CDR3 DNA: TGTGCCAGCAGGGATTGGAAGAGCTCTGGAAACACCATATATTTT. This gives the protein CASRDWKSSGNTIYF.

CDR3 sequence: CASSTTGLPYEQYF. Here the CDR3 DNA reads TGTGCCAGCAGCACGACAGGGCTCCCTTACGAGCAGTACTTC. The chain combines TRBV5-6 with TRBJ2-5; 7 nucleotides match TRBD1. The end of the DNA fits TRBJ2-7 better, so the J call may be wrong. The CDR3 extends over 14 amino acids. Germline values: CDR1 SGHDT, CDR2 YYEEEE.

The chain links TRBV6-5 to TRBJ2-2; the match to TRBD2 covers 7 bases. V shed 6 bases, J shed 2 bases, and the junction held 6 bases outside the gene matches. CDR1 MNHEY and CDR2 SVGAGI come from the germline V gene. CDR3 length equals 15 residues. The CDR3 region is CASRGPSGNTGELFF. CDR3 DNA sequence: TGTGCCAGCAGGGGGCCTAGCGGAAACACCGGGGAGCTGTTTTTT.